This T cell receptor beta chain was retrieved from a study of cytomegalovirus exposure and HLA in healthy donors. Points from the study as a whole: The study assumed roughly uniform donor sequencing depth for presence/absence analyses.

A multiplex PCR was run with 60 Vbeta primers and 13 Jbeta primers. TCRdb's copy holds only in-frame clones and misses some; the assay was immunoSEQ multiplex PCR. The repertoire holds 200,000 to 250,000 clones, with about 80% as singletons. Germline V gives CDR1 KGHSH, CDR2 LQKENI. The V and J ends lost 3 bases and 0 bases respectively, with 6 bases between them. This CDR3 comprises 15 residues. In the case of this clone: The antigen is not known.

This rearrangement joins TRBV18 to TRBJ2-6; tentatively, D is TRBD2 (6 bases). This sequence was found in a man younger than 35 in good health and CMV-seronegative. The sample consisted of PBMCs. CDR3 sequence: CASSPDYSGANVLTF. DNA of the CDR3: TGTGCCAGCTCACCGGACTACTCTGGGGCCAACGTCCTGACTTTC.